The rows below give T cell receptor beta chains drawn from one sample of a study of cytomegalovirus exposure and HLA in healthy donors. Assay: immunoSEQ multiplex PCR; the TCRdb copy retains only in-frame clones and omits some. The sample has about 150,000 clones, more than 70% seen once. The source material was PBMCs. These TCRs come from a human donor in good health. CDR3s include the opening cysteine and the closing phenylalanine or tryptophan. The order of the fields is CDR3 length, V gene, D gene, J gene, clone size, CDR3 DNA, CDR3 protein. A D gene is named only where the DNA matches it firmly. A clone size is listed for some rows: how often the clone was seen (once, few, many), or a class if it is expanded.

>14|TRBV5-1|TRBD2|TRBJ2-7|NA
TGCGCCAGCAGCTTGACTAGCGGCTCCTACGAGCAGTACTTC
CASSLTSGSYEQYF
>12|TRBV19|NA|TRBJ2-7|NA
TGTGCCAGTAGCCCAGGTCGGAACGAGCAGTACTTC
CASSPGRNEQYF
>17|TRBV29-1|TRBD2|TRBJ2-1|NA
TGCAGCGTAGTACCGGGACTAGCGGGTTTTCCCTACAATGAGCAGTTCTTC
CSVVPGLAGFPYNEQFF
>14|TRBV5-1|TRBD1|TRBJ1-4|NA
TGCGCCAGCAGTTTGACAGGGGGCCGTGAAAAACTGTTTTTT
CASSLTGGREKLFF
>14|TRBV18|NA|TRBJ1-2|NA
TGTGCCAGCTCATCGATTGACAGTAACTATGGCTACACCTTC
CASSSIDSNYGYTF
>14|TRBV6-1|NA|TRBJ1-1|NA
TGTGCCAGCAGGGATTGGAGTACTAACACTGAAGCTTTCTTT
CASRDWSTNTEAFF
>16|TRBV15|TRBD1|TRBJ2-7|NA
TGTGCCACCAGCAGAGTGCGTGGGACAGGGCACTACGAGCAGTACTTC
CATSRVRGTGHYEQYF
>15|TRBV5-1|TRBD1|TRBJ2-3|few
TGCGCCAGCAGCTTTTACAGGGGTACCACAGATACGCAGTATTTT
CASSFYRGTTDTQYF
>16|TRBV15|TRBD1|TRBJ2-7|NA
TGTGCCACCAGCAGAGTAATGACAGGGGGACGATACGAGCAGTACTTC
CATSRVMTGGRYEQYF
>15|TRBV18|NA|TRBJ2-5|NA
TGTGCCAGCTCACCGCAATTGACAGGAGACGAGACCCAGTACTTC
CASSPQLTGDETQYF
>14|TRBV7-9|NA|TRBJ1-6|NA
TGTGCCAGCAGTCGGCAGGGTGACAATTCACCCCTCCACTTT
CASSRQGDNSPLHF
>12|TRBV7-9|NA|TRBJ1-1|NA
TGTGCCAGCAGCCCAGGGGAGGGGCGAGCTTTCTTT
CASSPGEGRAFF
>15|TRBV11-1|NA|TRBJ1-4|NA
TGTGCCAGCAGCGCGACACGTCATGGGAATGAAAAACTGTTTTTT
CASSATRHGNEKLFF
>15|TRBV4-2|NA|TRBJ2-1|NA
TGTGCCAGCAGCCAAGAAGCGGACGTCTACAATGAGCAGTTCTTC
CASSQEADVYNEQFF
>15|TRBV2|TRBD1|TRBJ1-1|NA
TGTGCCAGCCGGAGACAGGGAACTATGAACACTGAAGCTTTCTTT
CASRRQGTMNTEAFF
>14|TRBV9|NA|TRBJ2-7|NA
TGTGCCAGCAGCGTAGCCGGGAGAAACTACGAGCAGTACTTC
CASSVAGRNYEQYF
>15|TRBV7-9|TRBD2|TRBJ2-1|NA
TGTGCCATACCGACAGCGGGAAGCTCCTACAATGAGCAGTTCTTC
CAIPTAGSSYNEQFF
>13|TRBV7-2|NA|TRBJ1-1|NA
TGTGCCAGCAGCTTAACGGGCGGGACTGAAGCTTTCTTT
CASSLTGGTEAFF
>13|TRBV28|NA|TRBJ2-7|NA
TGTGCCAGCAGTTTCCCCAAATCCTACGAGCAGTACTTC
CASSFPKSYEQYF
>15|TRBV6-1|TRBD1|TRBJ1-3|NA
TGTGCCAGCAGTGTTTCCGGGACAGCGGGAAACACCATATATTTT
CASSVSGTAGNTIYF
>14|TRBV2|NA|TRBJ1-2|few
TGTGCCAGCAGTGGAGGCAGGGGAAACTATGGCTACACCTTC
CASSGGRGNYGYTF
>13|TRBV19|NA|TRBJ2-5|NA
TGTGCCAGTAGTCCCATGTACCAAGAGACCCAGTACTTC
CASSPMYQETQYF
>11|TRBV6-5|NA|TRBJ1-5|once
TGTGCCAGCAGTCGGCCGGGGGCCCAGCATTTT
CASSRPGAQHF
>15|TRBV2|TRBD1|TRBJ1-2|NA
TGTGCCAGCAGTGGAGGGACAGGGGCCCCAGTAGGCTACACCTTC
CASSGGTGAPVGYTF
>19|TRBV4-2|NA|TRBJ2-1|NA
TGTGCCAGCAGCCAAGTTACTATCCGGATAGCGGTCTCCTACAATGAGCAGTTCTTC
CASSQVTIRIAVSYNEQFF
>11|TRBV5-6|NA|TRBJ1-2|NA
TGTGCCAGCAGCTTCGGCTATGGCTACACCTTC
CASSFGYGYTF
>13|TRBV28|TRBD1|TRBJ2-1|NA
TGTGCCAGCAGAGGGACAGTTTACAATGAGCAGTTCTTC
CASRGTVYNEQFF
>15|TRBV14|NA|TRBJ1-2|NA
TGTGCCAGCAGCCAAGATGGGGCCGTTGGCTATGGCTACACCTTC
CASSQDGAVGYGYTF
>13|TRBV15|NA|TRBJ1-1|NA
TGTGCCACCAGCAGAGACAGTTACACTGAAGCTTTCTTT
CATSRDSYTEAFF
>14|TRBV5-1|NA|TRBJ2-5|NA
TGCGCCAGCAGCCCCGAGGGGGGGAGAGAGACCCAGTACTTC
CASSPEGGRETQYF
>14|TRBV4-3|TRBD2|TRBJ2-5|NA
TGCGCCAGCAGCCGAAGCGGGGGCCAAGAGACCCAGTACTTC
CASSRSGGQETQYF
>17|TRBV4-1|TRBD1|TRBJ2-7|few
TGCGCCAGCAGCCACAATGACCTTGGGACAGGGGGCCACGAGCAGTACTTC
CASSHNDLGTGGHEQYF
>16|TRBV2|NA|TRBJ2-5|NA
TGTGCCAGCAGTGAATCGGGGATGGGGTACCAAGAGACCCAGTACTTC
CASSESGMGYQETQYF
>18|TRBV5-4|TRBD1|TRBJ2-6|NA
TGTGCCAGCAGCTACCCGGGACAGGGCATCTCTGGGGCCAACGTCCTGACTTTC
CASSYPGQGISGANVLTF
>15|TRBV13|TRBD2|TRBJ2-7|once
TGTGCCAGCAGCCCCCGGGGCGGGAGTCTCTACGAGCAGTACTTC
CASSPRGGSLYEQYF
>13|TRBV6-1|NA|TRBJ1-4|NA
TGTGCCAGCAGTGATCCGTATAATGAAAAACTGTTTTTT
CASSDPYNEKLFF
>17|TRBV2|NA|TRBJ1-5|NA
TGTGCCAGCACTCCCGCGACAGCCCCAGGGGGCAATCAGCCCCAGCATTTT
CASTPATAPGGNQPQHF
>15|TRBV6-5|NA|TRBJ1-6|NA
TGTGCCAGCAGTTACTGGGTCAGGGATAATTCACCCCTCCACTTT
CASSYWVRDNSPLHF
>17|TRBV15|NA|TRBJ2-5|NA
TGTGCCACCAGCATTCTAGGAAGGACAGATAGTGAAGAGACCCAGTACTTC
CATSILGRTDSEETQYF
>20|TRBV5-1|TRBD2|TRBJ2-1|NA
TGCGCCAGCAGCGCGGGCACCGGGACTAGCGCTTTGAGCTCCTACAATGAGCAGTTCTTC
CASSAGTGTSALSSYNEQFF
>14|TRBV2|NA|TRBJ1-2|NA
TGTGCCAGCATGAGTGGGCCGGGAGTTGGGGGCTACACCTTC
CASMSGPGVGGYTF
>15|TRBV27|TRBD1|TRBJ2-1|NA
TGTGCCAGCAGTCCTGGCCGGACAGGGAATAATGAGCAGTTCTTC
CASSPGRTGNNEQFF
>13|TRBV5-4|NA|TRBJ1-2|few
TGTGCCAGCAGCTTGACAGGGCAATATAGGGACACCTTC
CASSLTGQYRDTF
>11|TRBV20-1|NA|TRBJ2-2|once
TGCAGTGCTAGCACCGAGTTAGAGCTGTTTTTT
CSASTELELFF
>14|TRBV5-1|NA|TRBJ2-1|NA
TGCGCCAGCAGCTTAGGCGGAGCCTACAATGAGCAGTTCTTC
CASSLGGAYNEQFF
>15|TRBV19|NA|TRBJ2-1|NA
TGTGCCAGTAGTCTCCACTCATACTCCTACAATGAGCAGTTCTTC
CASSLHSYSYNEQFF
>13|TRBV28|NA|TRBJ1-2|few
TGTGCCAGCAGGATTGGACAGAACTATGGCTACACCTTC
CASRIGQNYGYTF
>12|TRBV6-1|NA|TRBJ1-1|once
TGTGCCAGCAGGGCTGGACAGACTGAAGCTTTCTTT
CASRAGQTEAFF
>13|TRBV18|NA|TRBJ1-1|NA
TGTGCCAGCTCACCCGGTTCCTCCACTGAAGCTTTCTTT
CASSPGSSTEAFF
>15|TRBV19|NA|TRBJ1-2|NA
TGTGCCACCAAACTTCGACTCGAGGGAGACTATGGCTACACCTTC
CATKLRLEGDYGYTF
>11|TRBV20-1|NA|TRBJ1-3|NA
TGCAGTGCTTACTCTGGAAACACCATATATTTT
CSAYSGNTIYF
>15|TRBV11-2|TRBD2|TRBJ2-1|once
TGTGCCAGCAGCTTAGAAGGGACTAGAGACAATGAGCAGTTCTTC
CASSLEGTRDNEQFF
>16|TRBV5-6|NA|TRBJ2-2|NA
TGTGCCAGCAGCTTGGCCTACGAACAGGGAACCGGGGAGCTGTTTTTT
CASSLAYEQGTGELFF
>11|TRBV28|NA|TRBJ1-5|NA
TGTGCCAGCAGTAAACTGGAGCCCCAGCATTTT
CASSKLEPQHF
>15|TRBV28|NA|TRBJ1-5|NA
TGTGCCAGCAGTTTAGTACAGCCCCTGGATCAGCCCCAGCATTTT
CASSLVQPLDQPQHF